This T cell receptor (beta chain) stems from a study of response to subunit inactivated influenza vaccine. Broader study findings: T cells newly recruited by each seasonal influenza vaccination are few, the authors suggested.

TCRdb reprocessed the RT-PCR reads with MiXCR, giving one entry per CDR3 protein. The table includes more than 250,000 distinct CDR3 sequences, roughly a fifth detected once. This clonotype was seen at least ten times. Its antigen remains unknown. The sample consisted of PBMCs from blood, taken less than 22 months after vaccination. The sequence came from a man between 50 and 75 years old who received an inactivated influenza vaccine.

The CDR3 here is CSVSPNQRTEAFF. Written as DNA, the CDR3 is TGCAGCGTTTCCCCTAATCAGCGAACTGAAGCTTTCTTT. The rearrangement joins TRBV29-1 to TRBJ1-1; D unresolved. V lost 5 bases and J 5 bases, leaving 15 bases between the germline ends. This CDR3 is built from 13 residues. The germline V gene has CDR1 SQVTM and CDR2 ANQGSEA.